A selection of T cell receptor beta chains follows, all from one sample in a study of cytomegalovirus exposure and HLA in healthy donors. TCRdb keeps only in-frame clones here, not all; method: immunoSEQ multiplex PCR. The profile covers about 190,000 clones, with 70% to 80% appearing a single time and over 12% taken by the ten largest. Input material: PBMCs. All receptors derive from a woman aged 30 to 39 in good health and CMV-seropositive. Both conserved end residues are part of each CDR3. A D gene is named only where the DNA matches it firmly. Clone sizes are given selectively: once, few, many, or a class where the clone is expanded.

size: NA
J: TRBJ2-7
D: TRBD1
length: 16
V: TRBV6-4
CDR3: CASSDFAQGRRYEQYF
DNA: TGTGCCAGCAGTGACTTCGCACAGGGGCGCAGGTACGAGCAGTACTTC

size: NA
J: TRBJ1-1
D: NA
length: 13
V: TRBV9
CDR3: CASSSARDTEAFF
DNA: TGTGCCAGCAGCTCCGCGCGGGACACTGAAGCTTTCTTT

size: NA
J: TRBJ1-6
D: NA
length: 16
V: TRBV6-1
CDR3: CASSEGEGRGDSPLHF
DNA: TGTGCCAGCAGTGAAGGGGAGGGTCGGGGGGACTCACCCCTCCACTTT

size: NA
J: TRBJ2-4
D: NA
length: 14
V: TRBV13
CDR3: CASSSQGAKNIQYF
DNA: TGTGCCAGCAGCTCCCAGGGGGCCAAAAACATTCAGTACTTC

size: NA
J: TRBJ2-2
D: NA
length: 14
V: TRBV7-2
CDR3: CASSLKAGPGELFF
DNA: TGTGCCAGCAGCTTAAAAGCGGGTCCCGGGGAGCTGTTTTTT

size: NA
J: TRBJ2-5
D: NA
length: 13
V: TRBV7-2
CDR3: CASGLLVGETQYF
DNA: TGTGCCAGCGGGCTCCTCGTGGGAGAGACCCAGTACTTC

size: once
J: TRBJ1-3
D: NA
length: 15
V: TRBV6-6
CDR3: CASSQTGRSGNTIYF
DNA: TGTGCCAGCAGTCAAACAGGTCGCTCTGGAAACACCATATATTTT

size: NA
J: TRBJ2-3
D: NA
length: 15
V: TRBV18
CDR3: CASSPQIGEADTQYF
DNA: TGTGCCAGCTCACCCCAGATTGGGGAGGCAGATACGCAGTATTTT

size: NA
J: TRBJ1-5
D: NA
length: 13
V: TRBV6-6
CDR3: CAIQSHSNQPQHF
DNA: TGTGCCATACAGTCGCATAGCAATCAGCCCCAGCATTTT

size: NA
J: TRBJ2-1
D: TRBD1
length: 18
V: TRBV11-2
CDR3: CASSFGGTGGTPYNEQFF
DNA: TGTGCCAGCAGCTTCGGTGGGACAGGAGGTACCCCCTACAATGAGCAGTTCTTC

size: NA
J: TRBJ2-7
D: NA
length: 14
V: TRBV13
CDR3: CASSRRGGPYEQYF
DNA: TGTGCCAGCTCCCGGCGGGGAGGACCCTACGAGCAGTACTTC

size: once
J: TRBJ2-7
D: TRBD2
length: 13
V: TRBV7-2
CDR3: CASSSSGRGVVYF
DNA: TGTGCCAGCAGCTCTAGCGGGAGGGGCGTGGTGTACTTC

size: NA
J: TRBJ2-7
D: NA
length: 17
V: TRBV7-5
CDR3: CARSPPPGQIMYYEQYF
DNA: TGTGCCAGAAGCCCTCCGCCTGGACAGATTATGTACTACGAGCAGTACTTC

size: NA
J: TRBJ2-3
D: NA
length: 14
V: TRBV5-6
CDR3: CASSLGGGGDTQYF
DNA: TGTGCCAGCAGCTTGGGGGGAGGGGGAGATACGCAGTATTTT

size: NA
J: TRBJ2-1
D: TRBD2
length: 16
V: TRBV12-5
CDR3: CASGTRTSGSGNEQFF
DNA: TGTGCTAGTGGCACCAGGACTAGCGGGAGCGGCAATGAGCAGTTCTTC

size: NA
J: TRBJ2-7
D: TRBD1
length: 14
V: TRBV11-2
CDR3: CASSVDRYSYEQYF
DNA: TGTGCCAGCAGCGTGGACAGGTACTCCTACGAGCAGTACTTC

size: NA
J: TRBJ2-1
D: TRBD1
length: 13
V: TRBV10-3
CDR3: CAISRDRGDEQFF
DNA: TGTGCCATCAGCCGGGACAGGGGGGATGAGCAGTTCTTC

size: NA
J: TRBJ2-7
D: TRBD1
length: 14
V: TRBV5-1
CDR3: CASSFGTGGWEQYF
DNA: TGCGCCAGCAGCTTTGGAACAGGGGGATGGGAGCAGTACTTC

size: NA
J: TRBJ1-4
D: TRBD1
length: 14
V: TRBV28
CDR3: CASSLRDRNEKLFF
DNA: TGTGCCAGCAGTTTGAGGGACAGAAATGAAAAACTGTTTTTT

size: NA
J: TRBJ1-5
D: NA
length: 16
V: TRBV5-4
CDR3: CASSLGGVHSNQPQHF
DNA: TGTGCCAGCAGCTTAGGGGGAGTCCATAGCAATCAGCCCCAGCATTTT

size: NA
J: TRBJ2-7
D: TRBD1
length: 15
V: TRBV5-1
CDR3: CASSLVTGGSYEQYF
DNA: TGCGCCAGCAGCTTGGTGACAGGGGGCTCCTACGAGCAGTACTTC

size: few
J: TRBJ1-1
D: NA
length: 14
V: TRBV18
CDR3: CASSPMEGSTEAFF
DNA: TGTGCCAGCTCACCGATGGAGGGGAGCACTGAAGCTTTCTTT

size: once
J: TRBJ2-5
D: NA
length: 14
V: TRBV11-1
CDR3: CASSLNRVAGTQYF
DNA: TGTGCCAGCAGCCTTAACAGGGTCGCAGGGACCCAGTACTTC

size: NA
J: TRBJ1-3
D: NA
length: 16
V: TRBV28
CDR3: CASSLATGLAGNTIYF
DNA: TGTGCCAGCAGTTTAGCGACTGGTTTAGCTGGAAACACCATATATTTT

size: NA
J: TRBJ2-7
D: TRBD2
length: 17
V: TRBV6-1
CDR3: CASSAKIAGGSSYEQYF
DNA: TGTGCCAGCAGTGCTAAGATAGCGGGGGGGAGCTCCTACGAGCAGTACTTC

size: NA
J: TRBJ2-7
D: TRBD2
length: 19
V: TRBV27
CDR3: CASSPRTGSRLAGVYEQYF
DNA: TGTGCCAGCAGTCCAAGGACAGGGTCTCGGCTAGCGGGAGTTTACGAGCAGTACTTC

size: NA
J: TRBJ2-4
D: NA
length: 16
V: TRBV5-6
CDR3: CASSLEGVGAKNIQYF
DNA: TGTGCCAGCAGCTTAGAAGGGGTAGGGGCCAAAAACATTCAGTACTTC

size: once
J: TRBJ2-1
D: TRBD1
length: 15
V: TRBV9
CDR3: CASSVVGQGYNEQFF
DNA: TGTGCCAGCAGCGTAGTGGGACAGGGATACAATGAGCAGTTCTTC

size: NA
J: TRBJ2-1
D: TRBD2
length: 15
V: TRBV28
CDR3: CASSSSSGGYNEQFF
DNA: TGTGCCAGCAGTTCTTCTAGCGGGGGTTACAATGAGCAGTTCTTC

size: NA
J: TRBJ2-2
D: NA
length: 15
V: TRBV11-2
CDR3: CASSLRGGDTGELFF
DNA: TGTGCCAGCAGCTTAAGAGGGGGAGACACCGGGGAGCTGTTTTTT

size: NA
J: TRBJ2-7
D: TRBD2
length: 15
V: TRBV5-1
CDR3: CASSLLLAGDYEQYF
DNA: TGCGCCAGCAGCCTCCTACTAGCGGGAGACTACGAGCAGTACTTC

size: NA
J: TRBJ1-2
D: NA
length: 16
V: TRBV30
CDR3: CARSPTSREQNYGYTF
DNA: TGTGCCCGGAGTCCCACGAGCCGGGAACAAAACTATGGCTACACCTTC

size: NA
J: TRBJ1-2
D: TRBD1
length: 13
V: TRBV7-3
CDR3: CASSLPGGGGYTF
DNA: TGTGCCAGCAGCTTACCAGGGGGAGGCGGCTACACCTTC

size: once
J: TRBJ2-1
D: TRBD2
length: 14
V: TRBV29-1
CDR3: CSVGGRGGDNEQFF
DNA: TGCAGCGTTGGGGGGCGGGGGGGCGACAATGAGCAGTTCTTC

size: few
J: TRBJ1-5
D: NA
length: 15
V: TRBV13
CDR3: CASSETELSNQPQHF
DNA: TGTGCCAGCAGTGAAACAGAACTTAGCAATCAGCCCCAGCATTTT

size: NA
J: TRBJ2-3
D: TRBD2
length: 17
V: TRBV2
CDR3: CASSEIRPGLSTDTQYF
DNA: TGTGCCAGCAGTGAAATTAGACCGGGACTAAGCACAGATACGCAGTATTTT

size: NA
J: TRBJ2-5
D: NA
length: 15
V: TRBV13
CDR3: CASSRGGGAYETQYF
DNA: TGTGCCAGCAGCCGGGGAGGGGGGGCGTATGAGACCCAGTACTTC

size: NA
J: TRBJ2-1
D: NA
length: 14
V: TRBV4-2
CDR3: CASSQLAPGNEQFF
DNA: TGTGCCAGCAGCCAACTGGCTCCGGGCAATGAGCAGTTCTTC

size: NA
J: TRBJ2-7
D: TRBD2
length: 13
V: TRBV25-1
CDR3: CASSVGGVSEQYF
DNA: TGTGCCAGCAGTGTGGGGGGGGTTTCCGAGCAGTACTTC

size: NA
J: TRBJ2-5
D: NA
length: 14
V: TRBV6-6
CDR3: CASSPGTYQETQYF
DNA: TGTGCCAGCAGCCCAGGGACATACCAAGAGACCCAGTACTTC

size: NA
J: TRBJ1-6
D: TRBD1
length: 14
V: TRBV27
CDR3: CASGGQALNSPLHF
DNA: TGTGCCAGCGGGGGACAGGCTCTTAATTCACCCCTCCACTTT

size: once
J: TRBJ2-1
D: NA
length: 19
V: TRBV7-9
CDR3: CASSPIPSRIIGFTGEQFF
DNA: TGTGCCAGCAGCCCCATTCCTTCGAGAATTATAGGGTTTACGGGGGAGCAGTTCTTC